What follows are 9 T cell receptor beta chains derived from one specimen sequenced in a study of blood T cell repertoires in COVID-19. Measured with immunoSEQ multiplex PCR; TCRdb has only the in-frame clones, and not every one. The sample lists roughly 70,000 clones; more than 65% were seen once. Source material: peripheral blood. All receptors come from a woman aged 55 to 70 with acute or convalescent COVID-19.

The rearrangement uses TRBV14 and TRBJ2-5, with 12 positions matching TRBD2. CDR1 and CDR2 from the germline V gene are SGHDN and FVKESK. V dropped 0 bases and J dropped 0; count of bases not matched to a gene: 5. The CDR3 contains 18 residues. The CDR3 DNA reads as TGTGCCAGCAGCCAAGAACGACTAGCGGGGGCCTACCAAGAGACCCAGTACTTC. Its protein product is CASSQERLAGAYQETQYF.

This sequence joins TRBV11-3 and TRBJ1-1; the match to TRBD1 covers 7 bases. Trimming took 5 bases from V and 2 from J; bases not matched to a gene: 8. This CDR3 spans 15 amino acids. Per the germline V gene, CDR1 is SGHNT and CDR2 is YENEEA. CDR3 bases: TGTGCCAGCAGCCCAAGCAACAGGGGAAACACTGAAGCTTTCTTT. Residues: CASSPSNRGNTEAFF.

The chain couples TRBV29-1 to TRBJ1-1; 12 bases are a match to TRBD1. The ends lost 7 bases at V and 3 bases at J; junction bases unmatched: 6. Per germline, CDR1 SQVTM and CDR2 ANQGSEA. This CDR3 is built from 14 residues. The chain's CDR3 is CSAGTGGEYTEAFF. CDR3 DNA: TGCAGCGCTGGGACAGGGGGCGAGTACACTGAAGCTTTCTTT.

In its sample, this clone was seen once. The CDR3 DNA reads as TGCGCCAGCAGCTTGGAAGGGACTAGCACAGATACGCAGTATTTT. It codes for CASSLEGTSTDTQYF. This chain uses TRBV5-1 with TRBJ2-3; possible D gene TRBD2, 6 bases. CDR1 is SGHRS and CDR2 is YFSETQ in the germline V gene. V dropped 0 bases and J dropped 0 bases, with 8 bases sitting between them. The CDR3 is 15 residues long.

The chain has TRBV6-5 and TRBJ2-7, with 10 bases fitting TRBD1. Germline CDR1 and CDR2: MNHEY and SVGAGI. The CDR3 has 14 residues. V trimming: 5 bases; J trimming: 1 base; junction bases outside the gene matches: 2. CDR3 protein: CASSRDRGSYEQYF. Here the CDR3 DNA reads TGTGCCAGCAGTAGGGACAGGGGATCCTACGAGCAGTACTTC.

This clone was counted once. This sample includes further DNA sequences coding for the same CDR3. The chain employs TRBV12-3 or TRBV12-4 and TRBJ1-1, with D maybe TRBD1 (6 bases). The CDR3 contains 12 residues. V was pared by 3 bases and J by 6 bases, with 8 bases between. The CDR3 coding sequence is TGTGCCAGCAGTTTGGGGGCAGCTGAAGCTTTCTTT. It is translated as CASSLGAAEAFF.

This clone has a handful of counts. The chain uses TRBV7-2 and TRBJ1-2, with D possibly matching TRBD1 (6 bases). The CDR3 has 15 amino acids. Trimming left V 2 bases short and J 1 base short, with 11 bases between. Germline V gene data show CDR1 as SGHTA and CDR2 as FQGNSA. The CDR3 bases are TGTGCCAGCAGCTTATCGACAGGCGTTAACTATGGCTACACCTTC. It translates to CASSLSTGVNYGYTF.

CDR3 amino acids: CASSGQGIQTQYF. DNA for the CDR3: TGTGCCAGCAGTGGACAGGGGATACAGACCCAGTACTTC. The chain employs TRBV3-1 (or the pseudogene TRBV3-2) and TRBJ2-5; 9 nucleotides match TRBD1. The CDR3 is 13 amino acids. V lost 6 bases to trimming and J lost 6 bases; unmatched junction nucleotides: 5. Germline values: CDR1 LGHDT, CDR2 YNNKEL (reference sequence).

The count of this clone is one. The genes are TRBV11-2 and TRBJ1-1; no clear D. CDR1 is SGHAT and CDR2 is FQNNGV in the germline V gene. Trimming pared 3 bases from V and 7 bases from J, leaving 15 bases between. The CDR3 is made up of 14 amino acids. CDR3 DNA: TGTGCCAGCAGCTTTGGCGTTACTAGGAGTGAAGCTTTCTTT. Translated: CASSFGVTRSEAFF.